The present T cell receptor beta chain was sequenced within a study of cytomegalovirus exposure and HLA in healthy donors. About this clone itself: The antigen remains undetermined.

Profiled with immunoSEQ multiplex PCR; TCRdb holds only in-frame clones, not every one. The table lists 71,000 or so clones, less than 95% of them singletons. Regarding the study as a whole: Among the CMV-associated chains, a few were confirmed in vitro as specific for CMV antigens. The study labeled under 200 TCR beta chains cytomegalovirus-associated. A later analysis found first-cohort TCR clusters tended to co-occur in the 120 validation repertoires.

Trimming removed 6 bases from V and 0 bases from J; junction bases left unmatched: 3. The length of the CDR3 is 15 residues. Germline V gives CDR1 SQVTM, CDR2 ANQGSEA. From the roughly 110-subject validation cohort, which was separate from the roughly 670-subject first cohort, the donors were drawn. The rearrangement links TRBV29-1 to TRBJ2-1, with TRBD2 matching over 12 bases. Source material: PBMCs. The sequence was obtained from a woman aged 18-29 years in good health and CMV-seronegative. The DNA of the CDR3 is TGCAGCGTGGTGACTAGCGGGAGCTCCTACAATGAGCAGTTCTTC. This codes for CSVVTSGSSYNEQFF.